This note documents a single T cell receptor (beta chain) sequence. The record originates from a study of blood T cell repertoires in COVID-19. Assay: immunoSEQ multiplex PCR; the TCRdb copy retains only in-frame clones and omits some. In the table there are tens of thousands of clones, more than 75% of which are singletons. CDR1 and CDR2 from the germline V gene are MNHEY and SVGEGT. There are 14 residues in the CDR3. The V end lost 3 bases, the J end lost 4 bases, and 12 bases lay between the germline ends. The sequencing sample was made of peripheral blood. This chain connects TRBV6-2 or TRBV6-3 to TRBJ1-1; D may be TRBD1 (5 bases). The clonotype comes from a man aged 65 to 85 with acute or convalescent COVID-19. The CDR3 coding sequence is TGTGCCAGCAGTTATCATGGGGCGAGCACTGAAGCTTTCTTT. Protein: CASSYHGASTEAFF.